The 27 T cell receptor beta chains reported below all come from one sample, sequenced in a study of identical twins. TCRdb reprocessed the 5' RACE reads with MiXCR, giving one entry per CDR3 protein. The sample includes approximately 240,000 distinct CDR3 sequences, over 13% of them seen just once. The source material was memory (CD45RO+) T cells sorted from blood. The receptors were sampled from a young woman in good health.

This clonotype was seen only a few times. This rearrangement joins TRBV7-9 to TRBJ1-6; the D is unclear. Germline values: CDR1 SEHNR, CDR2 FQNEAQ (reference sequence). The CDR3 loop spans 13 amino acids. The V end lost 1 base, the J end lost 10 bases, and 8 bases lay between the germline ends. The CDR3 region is CASSLERGSPLHF. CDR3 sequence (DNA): TGTGCCAGCAGCTTAGAGAGAGGCTCACCCCTCCACTTT.

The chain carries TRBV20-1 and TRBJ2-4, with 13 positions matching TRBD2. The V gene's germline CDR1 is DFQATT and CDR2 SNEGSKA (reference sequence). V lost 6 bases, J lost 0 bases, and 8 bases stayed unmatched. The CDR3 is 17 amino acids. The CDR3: CSAGTSGVNLAKNIQYF. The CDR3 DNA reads TGCAGTGCGGGGACTAGCGGGGTGAACCTAGCCAAAAACATTCAGTACTTC.

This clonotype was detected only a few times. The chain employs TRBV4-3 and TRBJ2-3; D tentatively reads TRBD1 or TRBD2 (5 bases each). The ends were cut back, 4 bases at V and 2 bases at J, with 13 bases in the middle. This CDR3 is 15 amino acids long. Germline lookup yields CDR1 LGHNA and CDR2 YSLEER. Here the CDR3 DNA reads TGCGCCAGCAGCCTGGGGGTTACGAACACAGATACGCAGTATTTT. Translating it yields CASSLGVTNTDTQYF.

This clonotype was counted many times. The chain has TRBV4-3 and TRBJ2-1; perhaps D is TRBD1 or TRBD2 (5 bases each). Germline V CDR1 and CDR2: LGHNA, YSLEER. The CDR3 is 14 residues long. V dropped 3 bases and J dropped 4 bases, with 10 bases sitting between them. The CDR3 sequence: CASSQGVGYNEQFF. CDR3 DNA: TGCGCCAGCAGCCAGGGGGTCGGGTACAATGAGCAGTTCTTC.

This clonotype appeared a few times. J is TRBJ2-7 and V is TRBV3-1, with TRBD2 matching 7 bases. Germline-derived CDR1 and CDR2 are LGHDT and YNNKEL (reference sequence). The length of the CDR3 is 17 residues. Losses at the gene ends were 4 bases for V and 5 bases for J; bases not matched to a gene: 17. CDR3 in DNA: TGTGCCAGCAGCCCTACCTGGGGCGGGAGTTCAGGACACGAGCAGTACTTC. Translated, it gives CASSPTWGGSSGHEQYF.

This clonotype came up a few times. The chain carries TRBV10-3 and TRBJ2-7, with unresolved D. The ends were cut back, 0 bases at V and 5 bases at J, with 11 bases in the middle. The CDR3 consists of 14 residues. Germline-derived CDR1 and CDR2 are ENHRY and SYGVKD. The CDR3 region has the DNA TGTGCCATCAGTGAGTCGAGGCAGACCAACGAGCAGTACTTC. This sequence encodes CAISESRQTNEQYF.

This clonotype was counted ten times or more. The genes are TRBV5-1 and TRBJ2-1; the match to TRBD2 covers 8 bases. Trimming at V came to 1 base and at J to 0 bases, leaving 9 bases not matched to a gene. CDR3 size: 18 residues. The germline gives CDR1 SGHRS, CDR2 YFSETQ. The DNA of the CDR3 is TGCGCCAGCAGCTTGAGGAGCGGGGGCCCTAGCTCCTACAATGAGCAGTTCTTC. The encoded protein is CASSLRSGGPSSYNEQFF. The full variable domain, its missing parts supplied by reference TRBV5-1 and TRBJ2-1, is KAGVTQTPRYLIKTRGQQVTLSCSPISGHRSVSWYQQTPGQGLQFLFEYFSETQRNKGNFPGRFSGRQFSNSRSEMNVSTLELGDSALYLCASSLRSGGPSSYNEQFFGPGTRLTVL.

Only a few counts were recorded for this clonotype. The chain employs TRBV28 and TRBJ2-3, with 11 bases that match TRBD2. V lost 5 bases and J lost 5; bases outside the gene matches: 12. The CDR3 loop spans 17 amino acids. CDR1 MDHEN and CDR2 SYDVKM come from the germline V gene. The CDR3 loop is CASSPLYSGGALDTQYF. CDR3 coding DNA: TGTGCCAGCAGTCCGCTGTATAGCGGGGGGGCCTTAGATACGCAGTATTTT.

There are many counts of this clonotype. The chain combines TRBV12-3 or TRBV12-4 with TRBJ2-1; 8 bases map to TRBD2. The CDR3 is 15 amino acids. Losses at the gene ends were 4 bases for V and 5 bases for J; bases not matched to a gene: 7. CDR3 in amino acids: CASSWISGDNNEQFF. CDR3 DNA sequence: TGTGCCAGCAGTTGGATTAGCGGGGACAACAATGAGCAGTTCTTC.

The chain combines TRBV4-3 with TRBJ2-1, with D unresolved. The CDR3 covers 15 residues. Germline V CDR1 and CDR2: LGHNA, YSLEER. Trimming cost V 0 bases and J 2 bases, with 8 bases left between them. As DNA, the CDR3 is TGCGCCAGCAGCCAAGATGTGGGCACCTACAATGAGCAGTTCTTC. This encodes CASSQDVGTYNEQFF.

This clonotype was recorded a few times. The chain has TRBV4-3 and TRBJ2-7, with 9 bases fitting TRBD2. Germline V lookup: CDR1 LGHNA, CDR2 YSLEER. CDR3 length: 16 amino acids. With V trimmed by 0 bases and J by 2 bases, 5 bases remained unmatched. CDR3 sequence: CASSQDLGGGAYEQYF. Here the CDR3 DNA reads TGCGCCAGCAGCCAAGATTTGGGCGGGGGGGCCTACGAGCAGTACTTC.

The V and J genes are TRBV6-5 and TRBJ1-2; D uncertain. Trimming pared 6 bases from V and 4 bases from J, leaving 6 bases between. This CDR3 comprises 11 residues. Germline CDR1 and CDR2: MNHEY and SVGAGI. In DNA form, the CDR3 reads TGTGCCAGCAGAAATCGCTATGGCTACACCTTC. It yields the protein CASRNRYGYTF.

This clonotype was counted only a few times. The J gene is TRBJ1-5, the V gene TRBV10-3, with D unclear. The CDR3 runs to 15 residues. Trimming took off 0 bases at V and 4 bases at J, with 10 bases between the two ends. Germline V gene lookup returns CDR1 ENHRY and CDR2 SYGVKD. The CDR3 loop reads CAISESWGENQPQHF. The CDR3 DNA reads TGTGCCATCAGTGAGTCGTGGGGAGAAAATCAGCCCCAGCATTTT.

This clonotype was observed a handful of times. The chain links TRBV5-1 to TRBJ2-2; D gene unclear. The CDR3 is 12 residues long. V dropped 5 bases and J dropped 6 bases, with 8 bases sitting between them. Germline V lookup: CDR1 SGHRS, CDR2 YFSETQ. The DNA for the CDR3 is TGCGCCAGCAGAGACCCCCCCGGGGAGCTGTTTTTT. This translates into CASRDPPGELFF.

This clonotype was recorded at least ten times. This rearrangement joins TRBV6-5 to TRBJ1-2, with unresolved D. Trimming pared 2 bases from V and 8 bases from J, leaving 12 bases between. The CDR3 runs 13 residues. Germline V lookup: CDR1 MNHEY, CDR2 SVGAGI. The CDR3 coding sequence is TGTGCCAGCAGTTACCGGCAGAACTGGGGCTACACCTTC. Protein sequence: CASSYRQNWGYTF.

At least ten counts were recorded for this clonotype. CDR3 DNA: TGTGCCAGCGGAGCGGGATTTAGGAACACTGAAGCTTTCTTT. Amino acid sequence: CASGAGFRNTEAFF. The chain links TRBV7-9 to TRBJ1-1; no clear D. The ends were cut back, 8 bases at V and 1 base at J, with 14 bases in the middle. Germline lookup yields CDR1 SEHNR and CDR2 FQNEAQ (reference sequence). The CDR3 runs to 14 residues. The entire variable domain, with the rest obtained from reference TRBV7-9 and TRBJ1-1, is as follows: DTGVSQNPRHKITKRGQNVTFRCDPISEHNRLYWYRQTLGQGPEFLTYFQNEAQLEKSRLLSDRFSAERPKGSFSTLEIQRTEQGDSAMYLCASGAGFRNTEAFFGQGTRLTVV.

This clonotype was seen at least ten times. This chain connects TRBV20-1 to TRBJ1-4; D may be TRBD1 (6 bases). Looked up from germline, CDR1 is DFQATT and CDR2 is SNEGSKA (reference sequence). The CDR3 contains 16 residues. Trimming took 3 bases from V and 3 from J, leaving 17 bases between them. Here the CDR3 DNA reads TGCAGTGCTAGGGACAGTCAAACGATGGCTAATGAAAAACTGTTTTTT. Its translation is CSARDSQTMANEKLFF.

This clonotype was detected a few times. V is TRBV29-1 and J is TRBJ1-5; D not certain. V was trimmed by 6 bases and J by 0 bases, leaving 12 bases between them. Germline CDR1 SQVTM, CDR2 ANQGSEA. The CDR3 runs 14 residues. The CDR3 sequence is CSVRLGYSNQPQHF. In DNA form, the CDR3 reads TGCAGCGTCCGACTTGGATATAGCAATCAGCCCCAGCATTTT.

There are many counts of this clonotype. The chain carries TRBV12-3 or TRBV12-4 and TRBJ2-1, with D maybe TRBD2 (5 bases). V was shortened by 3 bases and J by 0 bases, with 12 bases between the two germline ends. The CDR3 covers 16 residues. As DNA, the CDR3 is TGTGCCAGCAGTTTGGGCGGGCGCCGCTCCTACAATGAGCAGTTCTTC. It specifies CASSLGGRRSYNEQFF.

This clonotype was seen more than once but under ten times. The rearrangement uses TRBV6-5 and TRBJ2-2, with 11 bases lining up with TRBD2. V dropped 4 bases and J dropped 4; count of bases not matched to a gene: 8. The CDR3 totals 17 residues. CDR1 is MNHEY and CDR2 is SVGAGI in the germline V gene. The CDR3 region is CASSFIAGGQGTGELFF. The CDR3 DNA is TGTGCCAGCAGTTTTATAGCGGGGGGGCAGGGCACCGGGGAGCTGTTTTTT.

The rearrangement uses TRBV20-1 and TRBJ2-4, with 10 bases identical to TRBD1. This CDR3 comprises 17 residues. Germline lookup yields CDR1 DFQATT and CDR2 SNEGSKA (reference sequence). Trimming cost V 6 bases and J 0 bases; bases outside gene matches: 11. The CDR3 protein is CSASRDRGVLAKNIQYF. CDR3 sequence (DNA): TGCAGTGCAAGCCGGGACAGGGGAGTCTTAGCCAAAAACATTCAGTACTTC.

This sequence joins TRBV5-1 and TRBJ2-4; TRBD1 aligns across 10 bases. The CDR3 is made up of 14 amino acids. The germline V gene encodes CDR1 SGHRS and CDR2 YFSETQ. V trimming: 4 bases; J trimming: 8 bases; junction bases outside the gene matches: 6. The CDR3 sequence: CASSPGQGTDIQYF. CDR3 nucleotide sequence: TGCGCCAGCAGCCCGGGACAGGGGACCGACATTCAGTACTTC.

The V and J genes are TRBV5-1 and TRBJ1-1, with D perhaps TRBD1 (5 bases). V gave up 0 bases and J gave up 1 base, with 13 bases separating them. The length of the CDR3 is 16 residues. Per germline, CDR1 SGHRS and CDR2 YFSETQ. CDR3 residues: CASSLDPVGPNTEAFF. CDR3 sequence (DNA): TGCGCCAGCAGCTTGGACCCTGTGGGGCCGAACACTGAAGCTTTCTTT. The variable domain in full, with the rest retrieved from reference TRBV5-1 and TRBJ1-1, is KAGVTQTPRYLIKTRGQQVTLSCSPISGHRSVSWYQQTPGQGLQFLFEYFSETQRNKGNFPGRFSGRQFSNSRSEMNVSTLELGDSALYLCASSLDPVGPNTEAFFGQGTRLTVV.

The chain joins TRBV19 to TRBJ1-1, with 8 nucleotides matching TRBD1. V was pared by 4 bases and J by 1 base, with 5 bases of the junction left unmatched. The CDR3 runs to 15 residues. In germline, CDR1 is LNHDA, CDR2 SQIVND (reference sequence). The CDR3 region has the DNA TGTGCCAGTAGTACTGGACAGGGACCGAACACTGAAGCTTTCTTT. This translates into CASSTGQGPNTEAFF.

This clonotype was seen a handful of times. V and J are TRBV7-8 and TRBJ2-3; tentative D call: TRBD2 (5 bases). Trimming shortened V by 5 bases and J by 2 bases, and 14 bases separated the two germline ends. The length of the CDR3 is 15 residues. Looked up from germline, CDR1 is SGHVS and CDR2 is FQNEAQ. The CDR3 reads CASSPVRGLTDTQYF. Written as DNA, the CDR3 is TGTGCCAGCAGCCCCGTACGTGGACTCACAGATACGCAGTATTTT.

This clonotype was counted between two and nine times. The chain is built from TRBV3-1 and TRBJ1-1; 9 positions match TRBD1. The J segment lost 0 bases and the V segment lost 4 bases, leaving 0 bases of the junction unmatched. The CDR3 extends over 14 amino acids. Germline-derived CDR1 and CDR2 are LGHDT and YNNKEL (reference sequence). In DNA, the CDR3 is TGTGCCAGCAGCCGGGACAGGGTGAACACTGAAGCTTTCTTT. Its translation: CASSRDRVNTEAFF.

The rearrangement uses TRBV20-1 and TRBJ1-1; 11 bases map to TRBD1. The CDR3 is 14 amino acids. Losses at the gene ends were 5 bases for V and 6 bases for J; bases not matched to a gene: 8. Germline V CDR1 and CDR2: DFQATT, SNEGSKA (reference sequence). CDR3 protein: CSAFRDRGDPEAFF. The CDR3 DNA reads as TGCAGTGCTTTCCGGGACAGGGGGGACCCTGAAGCTTTCTTT.